This T cell receptor (beta chain) was retrieved from a study of blood T cell repertoires in COVID-19 (dated by TCRdb to about 2020). As for the study more broadly: Collaborator samples came from the United States, Italy and Spain and covered acute and convalescent phases of COVID-19. The prospective study material was composed of cDNA or gDNA derived from T cells, B-cell-depleted T cells, or PBMCs. The repertoires were released in a freely available public database intended as a resource for research on the immune response to SARS-CoV-2. Samples came from the ongoing ImmuneRACE study (first 160 participants) plus 1,254 subjects from 6 global collaborators. Where available, HLA class I and class II types were obtained from metadata supplied by the sample provider rather than from assay-based typing. A de-identified subject ID, COVID-19 status, age in years and sex were almost always included in the sample metadata. Deeply sampled blood TCRbeta repertoires from subjects exposed to, actively infected with, or recovered from COVID-19 were included in the dataset. Broader findings and caveats from the paper: Clinical and demographic metadata were provided uncurated, with the amount varying by source and participant.

As concerns this clone: The antigen this receptor binds is unknown. Per-base qualities were not stored, and no clone one base away is much larger.

The CDR3, cysteine through phenylalanine, is 14 amino acids long. The sequence is cut down to CDR3 DNA, 42 bases in frame from base 1. The germline V gene (reference sequence) specifies GTSNPN as CDR1 and SVGIG as CDR2. Trimming accounts for 4 bases at V and 7 bases at J, while the number of junction bases matched to no gene is 5. Collaborating institutions collected whole blood in K2EDTA tubes following their own protocols. For TCRbeta analysis, collaborators shipped samples in one of three forms: frozen whole blood, isolated PBMCs, or DNA extracted from either of those sample types. The immunoSEQ Assay, a bias-controlled multiplex PCR, was used to amplify TCRbeta CDR3 regions from genomic DNA. The study's own analysis went as follows. Nucleated cell counts per sample were estimated from amplification of reference gene primers within the assay. Sequence reads were collapsed and filtered to measure the absolute abundance of every unique TCRbeta CDR3 rearrangement. For each sample, productive Simpson clonality was calculated as the square root of Simpson's diversity index across productive rearrangements. TCRdb retrieved this table from immuneACCESS and kept in-frame rearrangements only. Not all clones are present; in checked studies, unresolved V genes account for under half, and no reason is known for the remainder. D and trimming were read from the DNA, whereas the V and J calls and clone size are those reported in that table. For this sample the table gives some 180,000 clones, of which 76% were detected only once. The ten largest make up roughly 8.7% of the sample.

The source is a woman aged 45-59 years with active or convalescent COVID-19. The sample comprised peripheral blood. The rearranged segments are TRBV30 and TRBJ1-6, and 9 bases in between align with TRBD1. The DNA sequence is TGTGCCTGGAATCCGGGACAGGGAAATTCACCCCTCCACTTT. Its protein is CAWNPGQGNSPLHF.